A selection of T cell receptor beta chains follows, all from one sample in a study of T-cell memory formation after mild COVID-19. Via MiXCR, TCRdb re-called the 5' RACE reads, giving one row per CDR3 protein. The repertoire holds around 500,000 distinct CDR3 sequences, with 15% to 20% as singletons. Sequencing input: PBMCs or a T cell subset sorted from them (not recorded which). The receptors originated from an adult woman who had mild COVID-19 (a few samples of this study predate the infection). Cell type and time point are not known. CDR3s include the opening cysteine and the closing phenylalanine or tryptophan. The order of the fields is CDR3 protein, CDR3 DNA, D gene, J gene, clone size, V gene. The D gene is left open where the match is weak. Clone sizes are given selectively: once, few, many, or a class where the clone is expanded.

CASSLGRLNTEAFF | TGTGCCAGCAGCTTGGGACGGCTGAACACTGAAGCTTTCTTT | NA | TRBJ1-1 | many | TRBV5-1
CASRGVTGEQYF | TGCGCCAGCAGGGGAGTCACGGGGGAGCAGTATTTT | NA | TRBJ2-3 | few | TRBV5-1
CAWSSHRGSYTF | TGTGCCTGGAGTTCTCACAGGGGTAGCTACACCTTC | TRBD1 | TRBJ1-2 | NA | TRBV30
CASSRTSGGAPGELFF | TGCGCCAGCAGCCGAACTAGCGGGGGGGCCCCCGGGGAGCTGTTTTTT | TRBD2 | TRBJ2-2 | NA | TRBV5-1
CASSPRQGGGNQPQHF | TGTGCCAGCAGCCCCAGACAGGGAGGCGGCAATCAGCCCCAGCATTTT | TRBD1 | TRBJ1-5 | NA | TRBV7-2
CASRRGEASGELFF | TGTGCCAGCAGGAGGGGGGAGGCGTCCGGGGAGCTGTTTTTT | NA | TRBJ2-2 | NA | TRBV11-3
CAWSTVNEQFF | TGTGCCTGGAGTACGGTCAATGAGCAGTTCTTC | NA | TRBJ2-1 | few | TRBV30
CASSLQLAKSRGKQYF | TGTGCCAGCAGCTTGCAACTAGCGAAAAGCCGAGGAAAGCAGTACTTC | TRBD2 | TRBJ2-7 | NA | TRBV7-2
CASSLADRGGTGELFF | TGTGCCAGCAGTTTAGCCGACAGGGGAGGAACCGGGGAGCTGTTTTTT | TRBD1 | TRBJ2-2 | NA | TRBV12-3/TRBV12-4
CASSQDRYKTGAANDGYTF | TGCGCCAGCAGCCAAGACCGGTACAAAACAGGGGCTGCTAACGATGGCTACACCTTC | TRBD1 | TRBJ1-2 | few | TRBV4-1
CSVQRALVMNTEAFF | TGCAGCGTCCAAAGGGCCCTCGTCATGAACACTGAAGCTTTCTTT | NA | TRBJ1-1 | NA | TRBV29-1
CASSRDPGGGYGYTF | TGTGCCAGCAGCAGAGACCCAGGGGGCGGCTATGGCTACACCTTC | TRBD1 | TRBJ1-2 | few | TRBV7-2
CASSKSGRAVLSTDTQYF | TGTGCCAGCAGTAAGAGCGGGAGGGCCGTACTGAGCACAGATACGCAGTATTTT | TRBD2 | TRBJ2-3 | NA | TRBV6-7
CASSNRERGGRWAKNIQYF | TGTGCCAGCAGCAACCGAGAGCGGGGGGGGCGCTGGGCCAAAAACATTCAGTACTTC | NA | TRBJ2-4 | NA | TRBV21-1
CASSLPGRHWGGELFF | TGTGCCAGCAGTCTCCCGGGGAGGCACTGGGGCGGGGAGCTGTTTTTT | NA | TRBJ2-2 | few | TRBV12-3/TRBV12-4
CSVGGGVPTNYGYTF | TGCAGCGTTGGAGGGGGGGTACCCACTAACTATGGCTACACCTTC | NA | TRBJ1-2 | NA | TRBV29-1
CSVVNESGRKNEQYF | TGCAGCGTTGTAAACGAGAGCGGGAGAAAGAACGAGCAGTACTTC | TRBD2 | TRBJ2-7 | NA | TRBV29-1
CASWGLAGQETQYF | TGTGCCAGCTGGGGCCTAGCGGGTCAAGAGACCCAGTACTTC | TRBD2 | TRBJ2-5 | few | TRBV2
CASSPGSQDAEAFF | TGTGCCAGCAGCCCCGGCTCCCAGGATGCTGAAGCTTTCTTT | NA | TRBJ1-1 | few | TRBV7-9
CASSYGTTTYNEQFF | TGTGCCAGCAGCTACGGGACTACGACCTACAATGAGCAGTTCTTC | TRBD2 | TRBJ2-1 | NA | TRBV5-4
CASSLVQGMSDTQYF | TGTGCCAGCAGCTTAGTACAGGGTATGTCAGATACGCAGTATTTT | NA | TRBJ2-3 | NA | TRBV7-9
CSVEDEGRSYNEQFF | TGCAGCGTTGAAGATGAAGGACGCTCCTACAATGAGCAGTTCTTC | NA | TRBJ2-1 | NA | TRBV29-1
CASSYSTIAGEQFF | TGTGCCAGCAGTTACTCGACAATCGCGGGTGAGCAGTTCTTC | NA | TRBJ2-1 | NA | TRBV6-5
CASRGTGATNQPQHF | TGTGCCAGCAGGGGGACAGGGGCAACCAATCAGCCCCAGCATTTT | TRBD1 | TRBJ1-5 | NA | TRBV6-5
CSARSGLADSSYEQYF | TGCAGTGCTAGATCGGGACTAGCGGATAGCTCCTACGAGCAGTACTTC | TRBD2 | TRBJ2-7 | NA | TRBV20-1
CSGAAGRGGNTGELFF | TGCAGCGGGGCCGCAGGTCGCGGGGGGAACACCGGGGAGCTGTTTTTT | TRBD2 | TRBJ2-2 | many | TRBV29-1
CASSLILAAFQETQYF | TGTGCCAGCAGTCTTATACTAGCGGCGTTCCAAGAGACCCAGTACTTC | TRBD2 | TRBJ2-5 | NA | TRBV7-9
CASSQLQKDGYTF | TGTGCCAGCAGCCAACTCCAAAAGGATGGCTACACCTTC | NA | TRBJ1-2 | few | TRBV7-9
CASTTGIHQYF | TGTGCCAGCACCACCGGGATCCATCAGTATTTT | NA | TRBJ2-3 | NA | TRBV12-3/TRBV12-4
CASSTGVLTEAFF | TGTGCCAGCTCAACCGGGGTTCTCACTGAAGCTTTCTTT | NA | TRBJ1-1 | NA | TRBV18
CASSRAGTHNEQFF | TGCGCCAGCAGCAGGGCCGGGACCCACAATGAGCAGTTCTTC | NA | TRBJ2-1 | few | TRBV5-1
CASSQDAGMDSNYGYTF | TGTGCCAGCAGCCAAGATGCAGGGATGGATTCTAACTATGGCTACACCTTC | NA | TRBJ1-2 | many | TRBV3-1
CASSRWDEQFF | TGTGCCAGCAGCCGGTGGGATGAGCAGTTCTTC | NA | TRBJ2-1 | few | TRBV11-2
CASSLNRPSSYEQYF | TGTGCCAGCAGTTTAAACAGGCCGAGCTCCTACGAGCAGTACTTC | NA | TRBJ2-7 | few | TRBV12-3/TRBV12-4
CASSQSYSTDTQYF | TGCGCCAGCAGTCAATCGTACAGCACAGATACGCAGTATTTT | NA | TRBJ2-3 | few | TRBV23-1
CSARVQANYGYTF | TGCAGCGCCCGTGTGCAGGCTAACTATGGCTACACCTTC | NA | TRBJ1-2 | NA | TRBV29-1
CASSQDNGVGQETQYF | TGCGCCAGCAGCCAGGATAATGGGGTAGGGCAAGAGACCCAGTACTTC | NA | TRBJ2-5 | NA | TRBV4-3
CASSQDATPYSEETQYF | TGCGCCAGCAGCCAAGACGCTACACCCTACTCCGAAGAGACCCAGTACTTC | NA | TRBJ2-5 | few | TRBV4-3
CASSPRQGVDTEAFF | TGCGCCAGCAGCCCCCGACAGGGGGTGGACACTGAAGCTTTCTTT | TRBD1 | TRBJ1-1 | few | TRBV4-1
CASRNRQGGEQFF | TGTGCCAGCAGAAACCGACAGGGAGGGGAGCAGTTCTTC | NA | TRBJ2-1 | NA | TRBV6-5
CASSSALRGAKNIQYF | TGTGCCAGCAGCTCAGCGCTCAGGGGCGCCAAAAACATTCAGTACTTC | NA | TRBJ2-4 | few | TRBV7-6
CASSLGVSSSYNEQFF | TGTGCCAGCAGCTTAGGGGTGAGCAGCTCCTACAATGAGCAGTTCTTC | NA | TRBJ2-1 | few | TRBV7-8
CASSALLFTDTQYF | TGTGCCAGCAGTGCTTTGCTGTTCACAGATACGCAGTATTTT | NA | TRBJ2-3 | many | TRBV7-8
CASSLSFLAVPYEQYF | TGTGCCAGCAGCTTATCTTTTCTAGCGGTCCCCTACGAGCAGTACTTC | TRBD2 | TRBJ2-7 | NA | TRBV5-4
CASSQEGYAYNEQFF | TGTGCCAGCAGCCAAGAGGGGTACGCCTACAATGAGCAGTTCTTC | NA | TRBJ2-1 | NA | TRBV7-9
CASSYRLAGGIYNEQFF | TGTGCCAGCAGTTACCGACTAGCGGGGGGGATTTACAATGAGCAGTTCTTC | TRBD2 | TRBJ2-1 | NA | TRBV12-3/TRBV12-4
CASSKCVVAGLAGHEQFF | TGTGCCAGCAGCAAATGTGTAGTGGCAGGACTAGCGGGTCATGAGCAGTTCTTC | NA | TRBJ2-1 | many | TRBV21-1
CASGFSGNNEQFF | TGTGCCAGCGGGTTTAGCGGGAACAATGAGCAGTTCTTC | TRBD2 | TRBJ2-1 | NA | TRBV6-2/TRBV6-3
CSARDLAGGPWDTQYF | TGCAGTGCTAGAGACCTAGCGGGAGGGCCTTGGGATACGCAGTATTTT | TRBD2 | TRBJ2-3 | few | TRBV20-1
CASSLLSDNEQFF | TGTGCCAGCAGCTTATTGTCGGACAATGAGCAGTTCTTC | NA | TRBJ2-1 | NA | TRBV7-2
CASSPQPTGEAIYF | TGCGCCAGCAGCCCCCAACCTACGGGTGAGGCCATATATTTT | NA | TRBJ1-3 | NA | TRBV4-1
CASSRKFGTSGGFSDTQYF | TGCGCCAGCAGTAGAAAATTCGGGACTAGCGGGGGGTTTTCAGATACGCAGTATTTT | TRBD2 | TRBJ2-3 | NA | TRBV4-1
CASSGWDRGQNEQFF | TGTGCCAGCAGCGGATGGGACAGGGGGCAGAATGAGCAGTTCTTC | TRBD1 | TRBJ2-1 | NA | TRBV5-6
CASNPGQGNTDTQYF | TGTGCCAGCAACCCCGGACAGGGGAACACAGATACGCAGTATTTT | TRBD1 | TRBJ2-3 | NA | TRBV28
CSAICRAGTSYEQYF | TGCAGTGCTATTTGTCGGGCAGGGACTTCCTACGAGCAGTACTTC | NA | TRBJ2-7 | NA | TRBV20-1